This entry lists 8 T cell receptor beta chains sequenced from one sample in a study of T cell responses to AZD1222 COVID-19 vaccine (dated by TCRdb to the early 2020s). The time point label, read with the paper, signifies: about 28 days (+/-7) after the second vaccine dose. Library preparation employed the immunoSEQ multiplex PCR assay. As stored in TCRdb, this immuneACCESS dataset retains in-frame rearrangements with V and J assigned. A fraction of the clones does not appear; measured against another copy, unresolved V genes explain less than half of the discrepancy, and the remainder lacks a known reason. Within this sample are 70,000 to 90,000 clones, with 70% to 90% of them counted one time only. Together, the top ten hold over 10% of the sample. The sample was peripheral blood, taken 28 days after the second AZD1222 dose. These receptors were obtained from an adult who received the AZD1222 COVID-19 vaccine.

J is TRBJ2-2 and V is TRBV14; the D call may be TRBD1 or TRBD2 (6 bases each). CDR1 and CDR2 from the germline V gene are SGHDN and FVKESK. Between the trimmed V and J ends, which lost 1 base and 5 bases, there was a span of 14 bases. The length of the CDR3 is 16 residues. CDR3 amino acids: CASSQGGGPGTGELFF. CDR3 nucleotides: TGTGCCAGCAGCCAAGGTGGGGGGCCAGGAACCGGGGAGCTGTTTTTT. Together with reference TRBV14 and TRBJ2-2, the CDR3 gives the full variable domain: EAGVTQFPSHSVIEKGQTVTLRCDPISGHDNLYWYRRVMGKEIKFLLHFVKESKQDESGMPNNRFLAERTGGTYSTLKVQPAELEDSGVYFCASSQGGGPGTGELFFGEGSRLTVL.

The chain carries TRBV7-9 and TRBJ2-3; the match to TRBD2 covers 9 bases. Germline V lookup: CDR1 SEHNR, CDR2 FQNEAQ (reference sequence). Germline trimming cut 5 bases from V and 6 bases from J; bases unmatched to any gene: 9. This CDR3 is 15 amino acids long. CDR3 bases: TGTGCCAGCAGCGTCGCTAGCGGGACCACGGATACGCAGTATTTT. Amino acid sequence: CASSVASGTTDTQYF. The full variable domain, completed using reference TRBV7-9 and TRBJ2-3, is DTGVSQNPRHKITKRGQNVTFRCDPISEHNRLYWYRQTLGQGPEFLTYFQNEAQLEKSRLLSDRFSAERPKGSFSTLEIQRTEQGDSAMYLCASSVASGTTDTQYFGPGTRLTVL.

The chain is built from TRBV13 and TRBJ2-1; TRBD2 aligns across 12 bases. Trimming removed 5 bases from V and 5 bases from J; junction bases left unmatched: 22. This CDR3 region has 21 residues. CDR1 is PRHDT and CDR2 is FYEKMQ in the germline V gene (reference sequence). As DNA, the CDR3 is TGTGCCAGCAGCCCTACATCGGGTCGGCTAGCGGGGGGGCCTTGGGACAATGAGCAGTTCTTC. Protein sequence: CASSPTSGRLAGGPWDNEQFF.

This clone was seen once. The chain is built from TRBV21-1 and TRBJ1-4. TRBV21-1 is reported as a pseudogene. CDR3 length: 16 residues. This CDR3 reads CASSKFEGHTNEKLFF. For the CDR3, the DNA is TGTGCCAGCAGCAAATTCGAGGGGCATACTAATGAAAAACTGTTTTTT.

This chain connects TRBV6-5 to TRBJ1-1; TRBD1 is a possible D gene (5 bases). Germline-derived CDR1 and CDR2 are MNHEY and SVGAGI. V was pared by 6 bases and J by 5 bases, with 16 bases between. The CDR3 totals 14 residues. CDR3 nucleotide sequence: TGTGCCAGCAGGACCGGGACGGGCGCGACTGAAGCTTTCTTT. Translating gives CASRTGTGATEAFF.

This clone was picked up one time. CDR3 bases: TGTGCCACTCAGGGAACGACAGGGTATCTGGGAGAGACCCAGTACTTC. Translating gives CATQGTTGYLGETQYF. The gene calls are TRBV24-1 and TRBJ2-5; the match to TRBD1 covers 7 bases. The CDR3 totals 16 residues. Germline V gene lookup returns CDR1 KGHDR and CDR2 SFDVKD. Germline trimming cut 10 bases from V and 4 bases from J; bases unmatched to any gene: 17.

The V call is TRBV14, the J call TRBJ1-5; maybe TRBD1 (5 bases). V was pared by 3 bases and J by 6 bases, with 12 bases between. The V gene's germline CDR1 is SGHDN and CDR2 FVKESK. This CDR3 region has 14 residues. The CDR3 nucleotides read TGTGCCAGCAGCCATGCAGGGAACGGTCAGCCCCAGCATTTT. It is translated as CASSHAGNGQPQHF.

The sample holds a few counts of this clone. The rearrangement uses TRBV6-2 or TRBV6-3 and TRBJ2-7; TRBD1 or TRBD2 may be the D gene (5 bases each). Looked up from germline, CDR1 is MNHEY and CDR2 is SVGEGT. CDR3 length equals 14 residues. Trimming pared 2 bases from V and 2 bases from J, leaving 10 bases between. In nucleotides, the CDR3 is TGTGCCAGCAGTTACACAACGGGGCCCTACGAGCAGTACTTC. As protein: CASSYTTGPYEQYF.